This section outlines one T cell receptor (beta chain) sequence together with its context. What it recognizes is unknown. These data come from a study of blood T cells in healthy people across ages. Study-wide results and caveats: A roughly linear fall in TCR beta diversity per million T cells was seen with increasing age. Naive CD4+ cell counts and diversity both ran higher in long-lived than in aged donors.

The authors ran a second PCR of about 6 to 11 cycles using a sample-barcoded 5' primer and a J-beta primer mix. Researchers report that a template-switch adaptor with 12 random nucleotides tagged each cDNA molecule. In TCRdb, the 5' RACE reads were re-called with MiXCR into one record per CDR3 protein. This table has roughly 2 million distinct CDR3 sequences, about 50% appearing once. Sample donors were healthy Caucasian individuals that came from Russia, aged roughly 6 to 100. V was shortened by 2 bases and J by 3 bases, with 12 bases between the two germline ends. Germline V gene lookup returns CDR1 SGHDT and CDR2 YYEEEE. This CDR3 is built from 15 residues.

This TCR was recovered from a woman between 40 and 50 years old in good health. The sample consisted of blood. The chain combines TRBV5-6 with TRBJ1-5, with D perhaps TRBD1 (5 bases). CDR3 sequence: CASSFGTTLNQPQHF. Written as DNA, the CDR3 is TGTGCCAGCAGCTTCGGGACGACCCTCAATCAGCCCCAGCATTTT.